This T cell receptor (beta chain) was identified in a study of blood T cell repertoires in COVID-19. Study details: Material from acute and convalescent COVID-19 was sourced from the United States, Italy and Spain. T cells, B-cell-depleted T cells, or PBMCs provided the cDNA or gDNA that served as material.

Study processing details: The authors estimated nucleated cell counts from reference gene primer amplification. Generated by immunoSEQ multiplex PCR, the TCRdb table keeps only in-frame clones and is missing some. V, J and clone size are taken as reported in that table, and D and trimming were inferred from the DNA itself. The table lists some 100,000 clones, approximately 80% of them singletons. Germline loops: CDR1 GTSNPN, CDR2 SVGIG (reference sequence). The CDR3 has 15 amino acids. V lost 1 base and J lost 2, with 13 bases in between. The sequence derives from a human donor in a cohort sampled during active COVID-19. The source material was peripheral blood. V gene TRBV30 combines with J gene TRBJ2-3; TRBD2 might be the D (5 bases). The CDR3 DNA sequence: TGTGCCTGGAGTGAAAATGAGCGGTTCACAGATACGCAGTATTTT. Translation gives CAWSENERFTDTQYF.